The clone carrying this TCR beta chain was recorded a few times. Its specificity is unknown. TCRdb passed the 5' RACE reads through MiXCR, listing each CDR3 protein once. The data contain about 520,000 distinct CDR3 sequences, under 25% of them singletons. The J segment lost 4 bases and the V segment lost 1 base, leaving 8 bases of the junction unmatched. From germline, CDR1 is SGHDN and CDR2 FVKESK. The CDR3 contains 16 residues. These data belong to a study of identical twins. Study-wide points: Conclusions came from cross-sectional statistical analysis, not from following the same donors. Out-of-frame alpha sequences shared by twins showed excess low generation probability.

The same specimen was also included in a second study, on T cells expressing NK-cell markers. Per that paper: For several donors, the dominant NKG2C+ clonotypes made up roughly 1.0-7.0% of their CD8+ T cells. These clonotypes also led the CD3+CD56-NKG2C+ fraction in four donors.

The chain recombines TRBV14 with TRBJ1-1; TRBD1 matches 8 bases. The sequence came from a woman aged 18-30 years in good health. The sequencing sample was made of CD4+ T cells sorted from blood. The CDR3 protein is CASSQGQGTVRTEAFF. CDR3 nucleotides: TGTGCCAGCAGCCAAGGACAGGGGACAGTCCGCACTGAAGCTTTCTTT.